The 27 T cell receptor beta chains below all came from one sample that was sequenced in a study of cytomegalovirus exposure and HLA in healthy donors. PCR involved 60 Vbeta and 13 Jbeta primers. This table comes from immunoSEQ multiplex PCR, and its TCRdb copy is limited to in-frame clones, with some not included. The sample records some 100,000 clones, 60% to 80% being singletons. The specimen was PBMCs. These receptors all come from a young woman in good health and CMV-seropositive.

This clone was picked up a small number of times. CDR3: CATSREQGLPDEQYF. CDR3 bases: TGTGCCACCAGCAGAGAGCAGGGTTTGCCGGACGAGCAGTACTTC. The V call is TRBV15, the J call TRBJ2-7, with D possibly matching TRBD1 (5 bases). Germline-derived CDR1 and CDR2 are LNHNV and YYDKDF (reference sequence). CDR3 length equals 15 residues. The V end was cut by 0 bases, the J end by 5 bases, with 14 bases between.

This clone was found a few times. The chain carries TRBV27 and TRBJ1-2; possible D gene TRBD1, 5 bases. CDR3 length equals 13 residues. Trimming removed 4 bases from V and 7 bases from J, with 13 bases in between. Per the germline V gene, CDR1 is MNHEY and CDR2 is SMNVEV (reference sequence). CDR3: CASSWSGGAGYTF. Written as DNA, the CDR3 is TGTGCCAGCAGTTGGTCCGGGGGTGCTGGCTACACCTTC.

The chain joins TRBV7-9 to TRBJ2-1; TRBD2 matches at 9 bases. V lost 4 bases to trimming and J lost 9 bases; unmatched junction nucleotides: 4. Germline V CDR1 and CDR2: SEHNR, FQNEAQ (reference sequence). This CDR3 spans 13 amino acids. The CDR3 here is CASSWTSVGEQFF. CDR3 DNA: TGTGCCAGCAGCTGGACTAGCGTCGGTGAGCAGTTCTTC.

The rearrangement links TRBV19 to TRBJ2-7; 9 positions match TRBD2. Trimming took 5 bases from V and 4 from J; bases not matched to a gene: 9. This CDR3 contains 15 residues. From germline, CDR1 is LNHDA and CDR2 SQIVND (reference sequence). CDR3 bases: TGTGCCAGTAGTCAAAGAGGGACTAGCATGTACGAGCAGTACTTC. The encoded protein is CASSQRGTSMYEQYF.

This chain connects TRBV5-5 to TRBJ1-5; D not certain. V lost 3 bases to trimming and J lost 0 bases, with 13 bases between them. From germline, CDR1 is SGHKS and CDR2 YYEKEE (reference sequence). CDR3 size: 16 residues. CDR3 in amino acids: CASSWVAGDSNQPQHF. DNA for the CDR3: TGTGCCAGCAGCTGGGTTGCAGGTGATAGCAATCAGCCCCAGCATTTT.

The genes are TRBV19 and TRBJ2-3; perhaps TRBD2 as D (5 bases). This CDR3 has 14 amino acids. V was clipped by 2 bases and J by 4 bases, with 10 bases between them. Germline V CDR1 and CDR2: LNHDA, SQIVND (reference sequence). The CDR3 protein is CASSIKLGPDTQYF. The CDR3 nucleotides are TGTGCCAGTAGTATAAAACTAGGCCCAGATACGCAGTATTTT.

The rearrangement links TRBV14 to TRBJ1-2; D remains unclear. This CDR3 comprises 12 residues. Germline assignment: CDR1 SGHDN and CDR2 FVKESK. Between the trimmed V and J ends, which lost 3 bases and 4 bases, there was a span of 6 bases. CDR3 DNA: TGTGCCAGCAGCCACACGCGCTATGGCTACACCTTC. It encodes CASSHTRYGYTF.

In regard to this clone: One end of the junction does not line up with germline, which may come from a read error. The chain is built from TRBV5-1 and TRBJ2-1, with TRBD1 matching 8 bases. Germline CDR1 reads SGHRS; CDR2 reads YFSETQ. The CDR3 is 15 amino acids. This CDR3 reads CASSQPGQAYNGQFF. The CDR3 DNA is TGCGCCAGCAGCCAGCCGGGACAGGCCTACAATGGGCAGTTCTTC. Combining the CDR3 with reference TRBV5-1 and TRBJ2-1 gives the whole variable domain KAGVTQTPRYLIKTRGQQVTLSCSPISGHRSVSWYQQTPGQGLQFLFEYFSETQRNKGNFPGRFSGRQFSNSRSEMNVSTLELGDSALYLCASSQPGQAYNGQFFGPGTRLTVL.

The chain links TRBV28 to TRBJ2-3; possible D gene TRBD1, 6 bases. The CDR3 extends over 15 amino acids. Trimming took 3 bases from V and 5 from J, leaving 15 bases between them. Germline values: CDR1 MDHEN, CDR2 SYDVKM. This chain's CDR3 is CASSLDSLSGDTQYF. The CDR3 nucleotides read TGTGCCAGCAGTTTGGACAGCCTTTCAGGAGATACGCAGTATTTT.

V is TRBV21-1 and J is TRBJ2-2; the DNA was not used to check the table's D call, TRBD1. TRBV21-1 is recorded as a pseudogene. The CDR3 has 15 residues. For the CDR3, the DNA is TGTGCCAGCAGCAAAGAGACAAGGAACACCGGGGAGCTGTTTTTT. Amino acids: CASSKETRNTGELFF.

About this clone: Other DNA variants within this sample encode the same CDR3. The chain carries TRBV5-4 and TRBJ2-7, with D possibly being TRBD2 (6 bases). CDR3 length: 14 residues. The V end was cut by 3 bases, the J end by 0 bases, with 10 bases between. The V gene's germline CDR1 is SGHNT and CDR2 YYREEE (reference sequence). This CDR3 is CASSSGTGSYEQYF. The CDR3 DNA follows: TGTGCCAGCAGCTCCGGGACTGGCTCCTACGAGCAGTACTTC.

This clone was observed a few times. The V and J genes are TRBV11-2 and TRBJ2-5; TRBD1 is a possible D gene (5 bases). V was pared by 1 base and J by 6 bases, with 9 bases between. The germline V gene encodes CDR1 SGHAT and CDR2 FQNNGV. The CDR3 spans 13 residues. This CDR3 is CASSLAGLQTQYF. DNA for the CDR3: TGTGCCAGCAGCTTAGCAGGGTTACAGACCCAGTACTTC.

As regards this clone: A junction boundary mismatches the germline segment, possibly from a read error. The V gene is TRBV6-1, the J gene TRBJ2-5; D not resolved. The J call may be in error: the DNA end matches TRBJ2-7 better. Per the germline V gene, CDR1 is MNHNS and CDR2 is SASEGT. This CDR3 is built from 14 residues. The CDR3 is CASSEAGSSYEQYF. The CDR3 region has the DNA TGTGCCAGCAGCGAAGCAGGTAGCTCCTACGAGCAGTACTTC.

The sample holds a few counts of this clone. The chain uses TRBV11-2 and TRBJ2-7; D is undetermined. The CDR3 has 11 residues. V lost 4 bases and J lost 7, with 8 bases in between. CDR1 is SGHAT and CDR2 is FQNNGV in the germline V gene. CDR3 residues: CASSSYKEQYF. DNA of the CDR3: TGTGCCAGCAGCTCATACAAGGAGCAGTACTTC.

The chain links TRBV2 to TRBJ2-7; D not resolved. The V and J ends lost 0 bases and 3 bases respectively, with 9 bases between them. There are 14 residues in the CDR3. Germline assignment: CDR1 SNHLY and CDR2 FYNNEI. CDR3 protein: CASSEAVGSYEQYF. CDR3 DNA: TGTGCCAGCAGTGAAGCCGTTGGCAGCTACGAGCAGTACTTC.

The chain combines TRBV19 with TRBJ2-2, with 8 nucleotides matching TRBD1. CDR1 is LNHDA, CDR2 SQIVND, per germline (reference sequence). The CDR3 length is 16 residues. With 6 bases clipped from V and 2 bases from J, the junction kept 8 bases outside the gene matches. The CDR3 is CASRSGQVVNTGELFF. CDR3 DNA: TGTGCCAGTAGGTCGGGACAGGTTGTCAACACCGGGGAGCTGTTTTTT.

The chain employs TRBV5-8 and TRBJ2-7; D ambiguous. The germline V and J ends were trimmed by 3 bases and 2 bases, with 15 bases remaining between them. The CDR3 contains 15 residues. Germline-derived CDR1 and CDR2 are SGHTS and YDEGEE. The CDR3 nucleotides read TGTGCCAGCAGCTCACAGCCAATGGTAACCTACGAGCAGTACTTC. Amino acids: CASSSQPMVTYEQYF.

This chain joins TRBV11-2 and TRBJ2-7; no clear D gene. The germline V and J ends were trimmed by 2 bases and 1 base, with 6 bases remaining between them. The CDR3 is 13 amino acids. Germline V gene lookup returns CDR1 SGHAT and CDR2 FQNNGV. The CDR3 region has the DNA TGTGCCAGCAGCTTATTGCAGTCCTACGAGCAGTACTTC. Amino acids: CASSLLQSYEQYF.

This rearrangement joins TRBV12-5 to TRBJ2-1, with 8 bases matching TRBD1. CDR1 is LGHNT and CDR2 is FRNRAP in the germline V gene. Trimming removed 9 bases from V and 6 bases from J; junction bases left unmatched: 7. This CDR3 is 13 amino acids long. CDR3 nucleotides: TGTGCTAGCGGATTGGACAGGGCCAATGAGCAGTTCTTC. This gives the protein CASGLDRANEQFF.

DNA of the CDR3: TGTGCCAGCAGTTACGGGGGGTTGAACACTGAAGCTTTCTTT. Encoded protein: CASSYGGLNTEAFF. The chain recombines TRBV6-5 with TRBJ1-1; a weak D match, TRBD1 (5 bases). The germline CDR1 and CDR2 sequences are MNHEY and SVGAGI. V lost 2 bases, J lost 0 bases, and 7 bases lay in between. The CDR3 runs to 14 residues.

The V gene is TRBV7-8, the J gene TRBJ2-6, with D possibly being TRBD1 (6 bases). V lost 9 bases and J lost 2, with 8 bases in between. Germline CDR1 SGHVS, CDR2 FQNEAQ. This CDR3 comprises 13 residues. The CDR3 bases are TGTGCCAGTAGGGGGACTGGGGCCAACGTCCTGACTTTC. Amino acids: CASRGTGANVLTF.

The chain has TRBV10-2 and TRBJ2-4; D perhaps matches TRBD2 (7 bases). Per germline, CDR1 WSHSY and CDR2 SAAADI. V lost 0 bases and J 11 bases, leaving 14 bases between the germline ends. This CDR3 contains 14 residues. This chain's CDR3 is CASSESSGGTFQYF. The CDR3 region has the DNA TGCGCCAGCAGTGAGTCGTCCGGGGGGACATTTCAGTACTTC.

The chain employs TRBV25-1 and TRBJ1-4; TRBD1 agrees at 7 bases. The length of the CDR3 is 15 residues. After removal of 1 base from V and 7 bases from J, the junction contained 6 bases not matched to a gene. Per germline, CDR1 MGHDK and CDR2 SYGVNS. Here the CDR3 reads CASSELEGASEKLFF. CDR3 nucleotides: TGTGCCAGCAGTGAATTAGAGGGGGCGAGTGAAAAACTGTTTTTT.

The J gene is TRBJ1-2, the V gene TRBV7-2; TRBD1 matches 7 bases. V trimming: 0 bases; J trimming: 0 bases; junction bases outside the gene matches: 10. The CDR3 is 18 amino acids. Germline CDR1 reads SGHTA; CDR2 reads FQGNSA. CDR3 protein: CASSLAPTSGTANYGYTF. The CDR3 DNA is TGTGCCAGCAGCTTAGCGCCTACCTCCGGGACAGCTAACTATGGCTACACCTTC.

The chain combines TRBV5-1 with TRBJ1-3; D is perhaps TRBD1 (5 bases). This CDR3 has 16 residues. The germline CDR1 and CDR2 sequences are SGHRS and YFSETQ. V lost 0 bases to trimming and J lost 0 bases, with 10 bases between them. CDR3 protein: CASSLGGWSSGNTIYF. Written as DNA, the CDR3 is TGCGCCAGCAGCTTGGGGGGCTGGAGCTCTGGAAACACCATATATTTT.

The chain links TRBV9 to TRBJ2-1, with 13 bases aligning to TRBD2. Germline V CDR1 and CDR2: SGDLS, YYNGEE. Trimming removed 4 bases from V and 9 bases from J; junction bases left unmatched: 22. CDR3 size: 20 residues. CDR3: CASSLSGTSGREHSGFEQFF. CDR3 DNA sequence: TGTGCCAGCAGCCTCTCCGGAACTAGCGGGAGGGAGCACTCTGGCTTTGAGCAGTTCTTC.

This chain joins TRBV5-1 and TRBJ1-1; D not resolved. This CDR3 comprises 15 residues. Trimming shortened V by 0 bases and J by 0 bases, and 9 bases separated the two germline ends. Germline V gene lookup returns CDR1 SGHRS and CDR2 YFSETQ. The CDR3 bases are TGCGCCAGCAGCTTGGACAGTGGTATGAACACTGAAGCTTTCTTT. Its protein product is CASSLDSGMNTEAFF.